Listed here are 7 T cell receptor beta chains from one sample, sequenced in a study of monozygotic twins with inflammatory bowel disease. TCRdb processed the 5' RACE reads again and assigns one entry to each CDR3 protein, with no DNA. This sample's clone table lists approximately 400,000 distinct CDR3 sequences. Source material: blood. The origin of the receptors is a human donor with ulcerative colitis or Crohn's disease, or a healthy co-twin of an affected twin (not recorded which).

This chain joins TRBV7-2 and TRBJ1-5. The germline CDR1 and CDR2 sequences are SGHTA and FQGNSA. CDR3 length: 13 residues. This CDR3 reads CASSFISNQPQHF.

V gene TRBV10-3 combines with J gene TRBJ1-1. The CDR3 runs 13 residues. In germline, CDR1 is ENHRY, CDR2 SYGVKD. CDR3: CAISESGPIEAFF.

This chain joins TRBV4-1 and TRBJ2-5; TCRdb lists TRBD2, though no DNA is available to test this call. The germline CDR1 and CDR2 sequences are MGHRA and YSYEKL. The CDR3 runs to 16 residues. The CDR3 reads CASSQGPSGGQETQYF.

The rearrangement uses TRBV5-4 and TRBJ2-2; TCRdb's D call of TRBD1 is untestable without DNA. Germline V lookup: CDR1 SGHNT, CDR2 YYREEE (reference sequence). This CDR3 contains 13 residues. The CDR3 loop is CASSLERGGELFF.

The rearrangement joins TRBV27 to TRBJ2-3; TCRdb outputs TRBD2, but without DNA this stays unchecked. CDR3 size: 13 residues. CDR1 is MNHEY, CDR2 SMNVEV, per germline (reference sequence). The CDR3 here is CASSYSGGDTQYF.

V and J are TRBV3-1 and TRBJ2-1; TCRdb picks TRBD2, but there is no DNA to check that call. The CDR3 has 18 residues. CDR1 and CDR2 (germline): LGHDT, YNNKEL (reference sequence). This CDR3 reads CASSQFIRLAGSYNEQFF.

The chain couples TRBV30 to TRBJ1-2; TCRdb gives TRBD1 as the D gene, but with no DNA this cannot be confirmed. The CDR3 length is 11 residues. Germline V lookup: CDR1 GTSNPN, CDR2 SVGIG (reference sequence). The CDR3 sequence: CAWRVPRGYTF.